This is a list of T cell receptor beta chains from one sample in a study of blood T cell repertoires in COVID-19. Clones were read by immunoSEQ multiplex PCR, and TCRdb kept only the in-frame ones, dropping some. The sample holds approximately 90,000 clones, 70% to 85% seen once. Sequenced input: peripheral blood. These receptors originate from a human donor in a cohort sampled during active COVID-19. The CDR3 runs from the conserved cysteine through the conserved F or W. D genes are given only for firm matches. Only some rows state a clone size, as once, few, many or a class for expanded clones.

>TRBJ1-4|TRBV6-5|-|-|16
TGTGCCAGCAGTTACTCGATCGGGGGGGCTAGGGAAAAACTGTTTTTT
CASSYSIGGAREKLFF
>TRBJ2-7|TRBV7-2|-|TRBD1|14
TGTGCCAGCAGCTACGGGACAGGGTCCTACGAGCAGTACTTC
CASSYGTGSYEQYF
>TRBJ2-7|TRBV10-3|-|TRBD1|16
TGTGCCATCAGCCTTCACCGGGACAGTGTTTCCTACGAGCAGTACTTC
CAISLHRDSVSYEQYF
>TRBJ2-3|TRBV18|once|-|15
TGTGCCAGCTCACCGCAGGGAGGTAGCACAGATACGCAGTATTTT
CASSPQGGSTDTQYF
>TRBJ2-7|TRBV6-2/TRBV6-3|-|TRBD1|14
TGTGCCAGCAGTCCCGACAGGGGGCTGTACGAGCAGTACTTC
CASSPDRGLYEQYF
>TRBJ1-2|TRBV3-1/TRBV3-2|many|-|15
TGTGCCAGCAGCCAAGAGCGGCAGAGCTACTATGGCTACACCTTC
CASSQERQSYYGYTF
>TRBJ1-2|TRBV5-6|-|TRBD1|13
TGTGCCAGCAGCTCTGGGACAGGCAGAGGCTACACCTTC
CASSSGTGRGYTF
>TRBJ2-3|TRBV11-2|-|-|14
TGTGCCAGCAGCTTACGCAGGGAAACAGATACGCAGTATTTT
CASSLRRETDTQYF
>TRBJ1-2|TRBV19|-|-|13
TGTGCCAGTAGGAATACGAGGGTCTCTGGCTACACCTTC
CASRNTRVSGYTF
>TRBJ2-5|TRBV5-6|-|-|11
TGTGCCAGCAGCGTCAAAGAGACCCAGTACTTC
CASSVKETQYF
>TRBJ1-1|TRBV29-1|-|TRBD1|12
TGCAGCGGCGGACAGGGGGTCACTGAAGCTTTCTTT
CSGGQGVTEAFF
>TRBJ2-3|TRBV6-2/TRBV6-3|-|TRBD2|16
TGTGCCAGCAGTTCCGGACTAGCGGGGGGAACAGATACGCAGTATTTT
CASSSGLAGGTDTQYF
>TRBJ2-1|TRBV19|-|TRBD2|15
TGTGCCAGTAGTAAGGGACTAGCGGGGGGCAATGAGCAGTTCTTC
CASSKGLAGGNEQFF
>TRBJ2-7|TRBV14|-|-|13
TGTGCCAGCACCCTACAGGGAAACGACGAGCAGTACTTC
CASTLQGNDEQYF
>TRBJ2-3|TRBV10-3|-|TRBD1|13
TGTGCCATCAGTGAGTCGACAGGGGGTTCGCAGTATTTT
CAISESTGGSQYF
>TRBJ1-5|TRBV19|-|-|19
TGTGCCAGTAGCACTCCCCGCGGGGGGGTCTTTGGCCCCAATCAGCCCCAGCATTTT
CASSTPRGGVFGPNQPQHF
>TRBJ2-5|TRBV5-1|once|-|15
TGCGCCAGCACCCCGACTCGGGGGGCCCAAGAGACCCAGTACTTC
CASTPTRGAQETQYF
>TRBJ2-5|TRBV7-2|-|TRBD2|16
TGTGCCAGCAGCTTAGTACGGGAGAGCGGGGGAGGGACCCAGTACTTC
CASSLVRESGGGTQYF
>TRBJ2-5|TRBV30|-|-|13
TGTGCCTGGAGTCCCGGGATCAGGCAGACCCAGTACTTC
CAWSPGIRQTQYF
>TRBJ2-2|TRBV6-2/TRBV6-3|-|-|19
TGTGCCAGCAGTTACGGCCCTCACATATGGCAGACGAACACCGGGGAGCTGTTTTTT
CASSYGPHIWQTNTGELFF
>TRBJ1-1|TRBV25-1|-|-|12
TGTGCCAGCGCTCAGGGAAACACTGAAGCTTTCTTT
CASAQGNTEAFF
>TRBJ1-1|TRBV6-2/TRBV6-3|-|-|17
TGTGCCAGCAGTTACCCTTCCCGGGGGGGAGGAGGCACTGAAGCTTTCTTT
CASSYPSRGGGGTEAFF
>TRBJ2-3|TRBV7-2|-|TRBD2|18
TGTGCCAGCCGTCCTTGGGGACCCAGCGGGAGAGTATCAGATACGCAGTATTTT
CASRPWGPSGRVSDTQYF
>TRBJ2-2|TRBV6-5|-|TRBD2|15
TGTGCCAGCAGTCTAGCGGGAGCCGACACCGGGGAGCTGTTTTTT
CASSLAGADTGELFF
>TRBJ2-7|TRBV5-1|-|TRBD2|16
TGCGCCAGCAGCTGGACCATAGCGGGGGGCGCCTACGAGCAGTACTTC
CASSWTIAGGAYEQYF
>TRBJ2-1|TRBV5-4|-|TRBD2|18
TGTGCCAGCAGCTTGAAACTAGCGGGGGCCGCCTCCTACAATGAGCAGTTCTTC
CASSLKLAGAASYNEQFF
>TRBJ2-7|TRBV6-1|-|-|15
TGTGCCAGCAGTGAATTTCTGGGGCCCGGAGGGGAGCAGTACTTC
CASSEFLGPGGEQYF
>TRBJ2-1|TRBV30|-|TRBD2|13
TGTGCCTGGAGTCTAGCGGGGGGGCCGATGCAGTTCTTC
CAWSLAGGPMQFF
>TRBJ2-1|TRBV24-1|-|TRBD1|15
TGTGCCACCAGTGGTTCGGGACAGACGTTCGAGGAGCAGTTCTTC
CATSGSGQTFEEQFF
>TRBJ1-1|TRBV5-6|-|TRBD1|14
TGTGCCAGCAGATGGGGACAGGGCGGCACTGAAGCTTTCTTT
CASRWGQGGTEAFF
>TRBJ2-5|TRBV7-2|-|TRBD2|14
TGTGCCAGCAGCTTGCGCGGGGGGGTAGAGACCCAGTACTTC
CASSLRGGVETQYF
>TRBJ1-5|TRBV19|-|-|15
TGTGCCAGTACCCCGGGCAGGGGAGCTAATCAGCCCCAGCATTTT
CASTPGRGANQPQHF
>TRBJ2-1|TRBV3-1/TRBV3-2|-|TRBD2|17
TGTGCCAGCAGCCAAGGCCCTAGCGGGGGAGCGTACAATGAGCAGTTCTTC
CASSQGPSGGAYNEQFF
>TRBJ2-1|TRBV7-6|medium-sized|TRBD2|15
TGTGCCAGCAGCCCTACTAGCGGGGAATACAATGAGCAGTTCTTC
CASSPTSGEYNEQFF
>TRBJ2-7|TRBV3-1/TRBV3-2|-|TRBD2|15
TGTGCCAGCAGCCAAGCGGCGGGAGGAACATACGAGCAGTACTTC
CASSQAAGGTYEQYF
>TRBJ1-2|TRBV4-3|once|TRBD1|15
TGCGCCAGCAGCCAAGAAAGGGTAGGGGGCCCTGGGAACACCTTC
CASSQERVGGPGNTF
>TRBJ1-5|TRBV29-1|-|-|14
TGCAGCGCTTCCCAGGGGTCTGTCAATCAGCCCCAGCATTTT
CSASQGSVNQPQHF
>TRBJ1-2|TRBV18|-|-|15
TGTGCCAGCTCCCTCGAGGAGGGCCTCCCAAGCGGCTACACCTTC
CASSLEEGLPSGYTF
>TRBJ2-5|TRBV12-3/TRBV12-4|-|-|13
TGTGCCAGCAGTCAACTAGCAGCCCAGACCCAGTACTTC
CASSQLAAQTQYF
>TRBJ2-5|TRBV4-1|-|TRBD2|14
TGCGCCAGCAGCCTAGCGGGGGACCAAGAGACCCAGTACTTC
CASSLAGDQETQYF
>TRBJ2-7|TRBV6-2/TRBV6-3|-|-|16
TGTGCCAGCAGTTATGTTGTTTTCAGGTTTGGATACGAGCAGTACTTC
CASSYVVFRFGYEQYF